The rows below give T cell receptor beta chains drawn from one sample of a study of somatic mutations in cytotoxic T cells in rheumatoid arthritis. The method was immunoSEQ multiplex PCR; TCRdb's version includes in-frame clones alone and lacks a portion of them. The sample consists of around 23,000 clones, roughly 80% of them appearing once. Sequencing was done on a sample of CD8+ T cells sorted from blood. The receptors here all came from an adult with rheumatoid arthritis. Both conserved end residues are part of each CDR3. The D gene is left open where the match is weak. Clone size appears in some rows only: once, few, many, or a class for an expanded clone.

d_gene: TRBD1
j_gene: TRBJ2-2
abundance: .
v_gene: TRBV5-1
CDR3aa: CASSQTGGSNTGELFF
CDR3nt: TGCGCCAGCAGCCAGACAGGGGGATCCAACACCGGGGAGCTGTTTTTT

d_gene: TRBD1
j_gene: TRBJ2-7
abundance: .
v_gene: TRBV11-3
CDR3aa: CASSAADREHEQYF
CDR3nt: TGTGCCAGCAGCGCAGCAGACAGGGAACACGAGCAGTACTTC

d_gene: .
j_gene: TRBJ2-1
abundance: .
v_gene: TRBV2
CDR3aa: CASSALGGPNYNEQFF
CDR3nt: TGTGCCAGCAGCGCCCTGGGGGGCCCGAACTACAATGAGCAGTTCTTC

d_gene: TRBD1
j_gene: TRBJ2-7
abundance: .
v_gene: TRBV29-1
CDR3aa: CSVDLGQGYEQYF
CDR3nt: TGCAGCGTTGATTTGGGACAGGGCTACGAGCAGTACTTC

d_gene: TRBD2
j_gene: TRBJ2-3
abundance: once
v_gene: TRBV19
CDR3aa: CASRPLAGGTDTQYF
CDR3nt: TGTGCCAGTAGACCGCTAGCGGGGGGCACAGATACGCAGTATTTT

d_gene: .
j_gene: TRBJ1-5
abundance: .
v_gene: TRBV7-9
CDR3aa: CASSGRGGPTDQPQHF
CDR3nt: TGTGCCAGCAGCGGCCGAGGCGGGCCCACAGATCAGCCCCAGCATTTT

d_gene: TRBD1
j_gene: TRBJ1-2
abundance: once
v_gene: TRBV6-6
CDR3aa: CASSTGTGGPYGYTF
CDR3nt: TGTGCCAGCAGTACCGGGACAGGGGGCCCCTATGGCTACACCTTC

d_gene: .
j_gene: TRBJ2-1
abundance: .
v_gene: TRBV7-3
CDR3aa: CASSQGLRAQQFF
CDR3nt: TGTGCCAGCAGCCAGGGACTTCGCGCCCAGCAGTTCTTC

d_gene: .
j_gene: TRBJ2-7
abundance: few
v_gene: TRBV28
CDR3aa: CASSTLRGDEQYF
CDR3nt: TGTGCCAGCAGCACTCTCCGAGGGGACGAGCAGTACTTC

d_gene: .
j_gene: TRBJ1-2
abundance: .
v_gene: TRBV16
CDR3aa: CASSPTLGGDNGYTF
CDR3nt: TGTGCCAGCAGCCCCACCCTAGGGGGGGATAATGGCTACACCTTC

d_gene: .
j_gene: TRBJ1-2
abundance: .
v_gene: TRBV6-5
CDR3aa: CASSYSYPGTPDGYTF
CDR3nt: TGTGCCAGCAGTTACTCTTATCCGGGAACACCCGATGGCTACACCTTC

d_gene: .
j_gene: TRBJ2-1
abundance: .
v_gene: TRBV7-3
CDR3aa: CASSALANSYNEQFF
CDR3nt: TGTGCCAGCAGCGCCCTAGCGAACTCCTACAATGAGCAGTTCTTC

d_gene: .
j_gene: TRBJ2-7
abundance: .
v_gene: TRBV10-2
CDR3aa: CASSDEFGTGEQYF
CDR3nt: TGCGCCAGCAGTGATGAGTTCGGAACGGGGGAGCAGTACTTC

d_gene: .
j_gene: TRBJ1-4
abundance: .
v_gene: TRBV5-6
CDR3aa: CASSYSQQGVNEKLFF
CDR3nt: TGTGCCAGCAGCTATTCCCAACAGGGAGTTAATGAAAAACTGTTTTTT

d_gene: .
j_gene: TRBJ2-1
abundance: once
v_gene: TRBV27
CDR3aa: CASSLPGMSEQFF
CDR3nt: TGTGCCAGCAGTTTGCCCGGGATGTCAGAGCAGTTCTTC

d_gene: .
j_gene: TRBJ1-1
abundance: few
v_gene: TRBV19
CDR3aa: CATLPPGSNTEAFF
CDR3nt: TGTGCCACCCTTCCGCCAGGGTCGAACACTGAAGCTTTCTTT

d_gene: .
j_gene: TRBJ2-3
abundance: few
v_gene: TRBV9
CDR3aa: CASSVGSPDTQYF
CDR3nt: TGTGCCAGCAGCGTAGGTTCCCCAGATACGCAGTATTTT

d_gene: .
j_gene: TRBJ1-5
abundance: few
v_gene: TRBV4-1
CDR3aa: CASSQDPNQPQHF
CDR3nt: TGCGCCAGCAGCCAAGATCCGAATCAGCCCCAGCATTTT

d_gene: .
j_gene: TRBJ2-7
abundance: .
v_gene: TRBV2
CDR3aa: CASSDPDSYEQYF
CDR3nt: TGTGCCAGCAGTGACCCTGACTCCTACGAGCAGTACTTC

d_gene: .
j_gene: TRBJ2-1
abundance: .
v_gene: TRBV7-2
CDR3aa: CASSFGGINEQFF
CDR3nt: TGTGCCAGCAGCTTTGGAGGTATCAATGAGCAGTTCTTC

d_gene: .
j_gene: TRBJ1-1
abundance: .
v_gene: TRBV13
CDR3aa: CASSSAGTWDTEAFF
CDR3nt: TGTGCCAGCAGCTCCGCGGGCACGTGGGACACTGAAGCTTTCTTT

d_gene: TRBD1
j_gene: TRBJ1-5
abundance: .
v_gene: TRBV15
CDR3aa: CATSSGRDRGNQPQHF
CDR3nt: TGTGCCACCAGCAGCGGCCGGGACAGGGGCAATCAGCCCCAGCATTTT

d_gene: .
j_gene: TRBJ1-2
abundance: once
v_gene: TRBV9
CDR3aa: CASSVGDLEGYTF
CDR3nt: TGTGCCAGCAGCGTAGGAGACCTGGAGGGCTACACCTTC

d_gene: TRBD1
j_gene: TRBJ1-1
abundance: few
v_gene: TRBV4-2
CDR3aa: CASTQGGLDTEAFF
CDR3nt: TGTGCCAGCACCCAAGGGGGCTTGGACACTGAAGCTTTCTTT

d_gene: .
j_gene: TRBJ2-7
abundance: .
v_gene: TRBV10-3
CDR3aa: CAISESGGGLGSYEQYF
CDR3nt: TGTGCCATCAGTGAGTCGGGGGGGGGCCTAGGATCGTACGAGCAGTACTTC

d_gene: .
j_gene: TRBJ1-5
abundance: .
v_gene: TRBV27
CDR3aa: CASSGLGGGNQPQHF
CDR3nt: TGTGCCAGCAGTGGGTTGGGGGGGGGCAATCAGCCCCAGCATTTT

d_gene: .
j_gene: TRBJ2-3
abundance: .
v_gene: TRBV12-5
CDR3aa: CASGFHGQYSSTDTQYF
CDR3nt: TGTGCTAGTGGTTTCCACGGACAGTACTCTAGCACAGATACGCAGTATTTT

d_gene: TRBD2
j_gene: TRBJ2-2
abundance: once
v_gene: TRBV4-2
CDR3aa: CASSPGQRGGLGELFF
CDR3nt: TGTGCCAGCAGCCCAGGACAGCGGGGGGGCCTCGGGGAGCTGTTTTTT

d_gene: .
j_gene: TRBJ1-6
abundance: .
v_gene: TRBV27
CDR3aa: CASSLYSGWASNLDSPLHF
CDR3nt: TGTGCCAGCAGTTTATATAGCGGTTGGGCATCGAATTTGGATTCACCCCTCCACTTT

d_gene: .
j_gene: TRBJ2-7
abundance: few
v_gene: TRBV7-9
CDR3aa: CASSSYRDTGLGEQYF
CDR3nt: TGTGCCAGCAGCAGTTACCGGGACACGGGCCTGGGGGAGCAGTACTTC

d_gene: .
j_gene: TRBJ2-7
abundance: .
v_gene: TRBV7-9
CDR3aa: CASAGELGRDYEQYF
CDR3nt: TGTGCCAGCGCTGGGGAACTGGGGCGCGACTACGAGCAGTACTTC

d_gene: TRBD2
j_gene: TRBJ2-5
abundance: .
v_gene: TRBV2
CDR3aa: CASRRLASSKETQYF
CDR3nt: TGTGCCAGCAGACGACTAGCCAGCTCCAAAGAGACCCAGTACTTC

d_gene: .
j_gene: TRBJ2-6
abundance: .
v_gene: TRBV19
CDR3aa: CASSIGTSGANVLTF
CDR3nt: TGTGCCAGTAGTATAGGGACATCTGGGGCCAACGTCCTGACTTTC

d_gene: TRBD1
j_gene: TRBJ2-2
abundance: .
v_gene: TRBV5-1
CDR3aa: CASSSGQVNTGELFF
CDR3nt: TGCGCCAGCAGCTCTGGACAGGTGAACACCGGGGAGCTGTTTTTT

d_gene: .
j_gene: TRBJ1-1
abundance: .
v_gene: TRBV7-9
CDR3aa: CASSPASLPEAFF
CDR3nt: TGTGCCAGCAGCCCCGCCAGTCTCCCTGAAGCTTTCTTT

d_gene: TRBD2
j_gene: TRBJ2-2
abundance: few
v_gene: TRBV7-9
CDR3aa: CASSPPSGGFSGELFF
CDR3nt: TGTGCCAGCAGTCCCCCTAGCGGGGGGTTCTCCGGGGAGCTGTTTTTT

d_gene: .
j_gene: TRBJ1-1
abundance: .
v_gene: TRBV9
CDR3aa: CASSLEDTEGTEAFF
CDR3nt: TGTGCCAGCAGCCTAGAAGACACCGAGGGCACTGAAGCTTTCTTT

d_gene: TRBD1
j_gene: TRBJ1-2
abundance: .
v_gene: TRBV4-2
CDR3aa: CASSQMGDSPYGYTF
CDR3nt: TGTGCCAGCAGCCAAATGGGGGACAGTCCCTATGGCTACACCTTC

d_gene: TRBD2
j_gene: TRBJ2-7
abundance: .
v_gene: TRBV7-6
CDR3aa: CASSPAGGPKADEQYF
CDR3nt: TGTGCCAGCAGTCCAGCGGGGGGGCCAAAGGCGGACGAGCAGTACTTC

d_gene: .
j_gene: TRBJ2-3
abundance: .
v_gene: TRBV4-1
CDR3aa: CASSQDPPVTSTDTQYF
CDR3nt: TGCGCCAGCAGCCAAGATCCGCCGGTAACTAGCACAGATACGCAGTATTTT

d_gene: .
j_gene: TRBJ2-7
abundance: .
v_gene: TRBV6-1
CDR3aa: CASRDDLHEQYF
CDR3nt: TGTGCCAGCAGGGACGACCTCCACGAGCAGTACTTC

d_gene: TRBD1
j_gene: TRBJ1-2
abundance: .
v_gene: TRBV6-6
CDR3aa: CASSPGTGNGYTF
CDR3nt: TGTGCCAGCAGCCCCGGGACAGGGAATGGCTACACCTTC

d_gene: .
j_gene: TRBJ2-7
abundance: .
v_gene: TRBV6-5
CDR3aa: CASSYSSGIPGYEQYF
CDR3nt: TGTGCCAGCAGTTACTCGAGTGGGATCCCTGGGTACGAGCAGTACTTC

d_gene: TRBD1
j_gene: TRBJ1-2
abundance: .
v_gene: TRBV7-2
CDR3aa: CASSLAPTGGAGDGYTF
CDR3nt: TGTGCCAGCAGCTTAGCGCCGACAGGGGGCGCCGGGGATGGCTACACCTTC

d_gene: .
j_gene: TRBJ2-3
abundance: .
v_gene: TRBV11-2
CDR3aa: CASSSGGAGITDTQYF
CDR3nt: TGTGCCAGCAGCTCCGGTGGGGCAGGGATCACAGATACGCAGTATTTT